The text below deals with one TCR beta chain. Antigen unknown. The RNA, about 0.45 to 1 ug, was put through reverse transcription using random hexamers. TCRdb itself ran the immunoSEQ multiplex PCR reads through MiXCR, one entry per CDR3 protein. The sample records roughly 300,000 distinct CDR3 sequences, approximately 85% being singletons. These data originate in a study of CD8 T cells in Susac syndrome. Broader study findings: A relatively small number of individuals underwent TCR sequencing and HLA analysis.

Sequenced sample: CD8+ T cells from PBMCs. This clonotype was obtained from a human donor with multiple sclerosis.

This CDR3 reads CASSQGLEGLGYGYTF. CDR3 DNA: TGTGCCAGCAGCCAAGGTTTGGAGGGTCTGGGCTATGGCTACACCTTC. The gene calls are TRBV4-2 and TRBJ1-2; D is unclear. Germline V gives CDR1 LGHNA, CDR2 YNFKEQ. The V end lost 1 base, the J end lost 4 bases, and 16 bases lay between the germline ends. This CDR3 has 16 residues.